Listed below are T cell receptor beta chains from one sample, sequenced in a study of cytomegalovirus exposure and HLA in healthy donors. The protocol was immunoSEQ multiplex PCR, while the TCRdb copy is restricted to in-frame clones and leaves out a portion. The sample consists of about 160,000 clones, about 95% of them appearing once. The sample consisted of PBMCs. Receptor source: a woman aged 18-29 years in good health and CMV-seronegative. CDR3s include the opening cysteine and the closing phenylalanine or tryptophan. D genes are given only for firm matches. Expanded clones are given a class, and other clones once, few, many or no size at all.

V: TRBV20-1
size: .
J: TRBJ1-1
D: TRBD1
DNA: TGCAGTGCTAGGGGACAGGGGGGTTTCTTT
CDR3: CSARGQGGFF

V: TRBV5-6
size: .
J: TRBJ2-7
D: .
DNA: TGTGCCAGCAGCCCCTCCGGGGACTCCTGGGACTTTGGGCAGTACTTC
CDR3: CASSPSGDSWDFGQYF

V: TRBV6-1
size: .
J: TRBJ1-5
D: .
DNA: TGTGCCAGCAGTTGGAGGGAGGGTAGCAATCAGCCCCAGCATTTT
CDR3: CASSWREGSNQPQHF

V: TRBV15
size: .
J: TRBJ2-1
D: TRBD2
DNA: TGTGCCACCAGCAGAGATTGGGAAATAACTAGCGAACTTGAGCAGTTCTTC
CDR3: CATSRDWEITSELEQFF

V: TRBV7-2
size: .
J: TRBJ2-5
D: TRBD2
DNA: TGTGCCAGCAGCTTAGCGGGGGAGGGAGAGACCCAGTACTTC
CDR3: CASSLAGEGETQYF

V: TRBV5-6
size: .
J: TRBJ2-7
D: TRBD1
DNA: TGTGCCAGCAGCACGGGGACAGGCTCCTACGAGCAGTACTTC
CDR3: CASSTGTGSYEQYF

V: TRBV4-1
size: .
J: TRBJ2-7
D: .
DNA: TGCGCCAGCAGCCTTGGGGTGTCAGGGTACAGGAGCTCCTACGAGCAGTACTTC
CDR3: CASSLGVSGYRSSYEQYF

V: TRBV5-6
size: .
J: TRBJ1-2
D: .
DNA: TGTGCCAGCAGCCCCAACGGACCAGCGGCCCCCTATGGCTACACCTTC
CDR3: CASSPNGPAAPYGYTF

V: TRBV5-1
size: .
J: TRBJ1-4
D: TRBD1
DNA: TGCGCCAGCAGCTGGGCCGGGGACAGGGGTAATGAAAAACTGTTTTTT
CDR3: CASSWAGDRGNEKLFF

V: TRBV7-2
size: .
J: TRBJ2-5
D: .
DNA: TGTGCCAGCAGCTTGAGCGGAGCGCAAGAGACCCAGTACTTC
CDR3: CASSLSGAQETQYF

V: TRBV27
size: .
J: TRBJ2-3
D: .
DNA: TGTGCCAGCAGTTTAGTGACGGGAAGTACGACAGATACGCAGTATTTT
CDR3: CASSLVTGSTTDTQYF

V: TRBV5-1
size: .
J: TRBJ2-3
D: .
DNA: TGCGCCAGCAGCCCCTCAACCCTGACAGGCCTTGGTACAGATACGCAGTATTTT
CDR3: CASSPSTLTGLGTDTQYF

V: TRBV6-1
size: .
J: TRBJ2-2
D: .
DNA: TGTGCCAGCAGAGATGGAGCCGGGGAGCTGTTTTTT
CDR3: CASRDGAGELFF

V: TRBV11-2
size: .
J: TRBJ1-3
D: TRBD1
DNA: TGTGCCAGCAGAGCGACAGGGTTCTCTGGAAACACCATATATTTT
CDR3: CASRATGFSGNTIYF

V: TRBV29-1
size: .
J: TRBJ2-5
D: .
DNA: TGCAGCGTTGAGGGCAGATACTCAGAGACCCAGTACTTC
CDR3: CSVEGRYSETQYF

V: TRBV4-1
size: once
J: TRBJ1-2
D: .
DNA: TGCGCCAGCAGCCAAGATAACAGGGTAGATGGCTACACCTTC
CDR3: CASSQDNRVDGYTF

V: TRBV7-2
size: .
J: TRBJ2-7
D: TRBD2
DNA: TGTGCCAGCAGCTTAGCGGGACTAGGACGCCACGAGCAGTACTTC
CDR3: CASSLAGLGRHEQYF

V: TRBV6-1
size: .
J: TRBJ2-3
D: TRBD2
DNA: TGTGCCAGCAGTGATGTAGCGGGGGGGAGCACAGATACGCAGTATTTT
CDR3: CASSDVAGGSTDTQYF

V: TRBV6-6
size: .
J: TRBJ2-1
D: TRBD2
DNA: TGTGCCAGCAGAGGACTAGCGGGGGCCCTATACAATGAGCAGTTCTTC
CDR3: CASRGLAGALYNEQFF

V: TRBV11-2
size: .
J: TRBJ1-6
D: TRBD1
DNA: TGTGCCAGCAGCCTCGACAGGGAATACTCACCCCTCCACTTT
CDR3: CASSLDREYSPLHF

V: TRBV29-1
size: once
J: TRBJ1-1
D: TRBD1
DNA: TGCAGCGTTGACGGAGCCCAGGGGGTAAAAACTTTCTTT
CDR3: CSVDGAQGVKTFF

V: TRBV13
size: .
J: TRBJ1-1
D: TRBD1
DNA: TGTGCCAGCAGCGGGGACAGGGGGACTGAAGCTTTCTTT
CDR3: CASSGDRGTEAFF

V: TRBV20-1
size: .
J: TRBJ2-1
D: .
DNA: TGCAGTGCTAGACTGTTAAATGAGCAGTTCTTC
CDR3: CSARLLNEQFF

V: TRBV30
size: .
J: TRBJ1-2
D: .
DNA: TGTGCCTGGAGTCTAGAATGGGATGGCTACACCTTC
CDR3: CAWSLEWDGYTF

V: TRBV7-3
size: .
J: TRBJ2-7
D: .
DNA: TGTGCCAGCAGCTTAGCCCCGGGCTACGAGCAGTACTTC
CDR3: CASSLAPGYEQYF

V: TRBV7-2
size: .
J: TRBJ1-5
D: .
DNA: TGTGCCAGCAGCCCCCGTAAAGACAGATTCAATCAGCCCCAGCATTTT
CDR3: CASSPRKDRFNQPQHF

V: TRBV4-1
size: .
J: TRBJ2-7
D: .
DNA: TGCGCCAGCAGCCCCAGGATCTCCTACGAGCAGTACTTC
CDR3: CASSPRISYEQYF

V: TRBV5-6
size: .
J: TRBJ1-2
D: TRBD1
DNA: TGTGCCAGTAGCTTGGGACAGAGGAACTATGGCTACACCTTC
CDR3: CASSLGQRNYGYTF

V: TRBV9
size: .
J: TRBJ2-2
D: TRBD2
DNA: TGTGCCAGCAGCGTCGTGGGGGGGGTCGGGGAGCTGTTTTTT
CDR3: CASSVVGGVGELFF

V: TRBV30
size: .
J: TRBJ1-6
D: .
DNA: TGTGCCTGGACAGGAACAGACATTAATTCACCCCTCCACTTT
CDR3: CAWTGTDINSPLHF